This TCR beta chain was captured by sequencing in a study of T cells in placental villitis. With respect to the entire study: The study tested an allograft-versus-infection hypothesis by comparing placental TCR-beta repertoires in villitis of unknown etiology, unaffected controls matched for gestational age, and infectious villitis. Overall study results and their limits: Higher CMV-specific clone frequencies were found in infectious CMV cases than in villitis of unknown etiology (approximately 0.01 vs 0.00094), and no difference in CMV-specific clone frequencies was seen between villitis of unknown etiology and controls. Sequencing bulk tissue made it impossible to distinguish helper, regulatory or cytotoxic T cells or to tell maternal from fetal T cells, and the approach excluded gamma-delta receptors. Small amounts of decidua were contained in the paraffin blocks, so some of the captured T cells, especially in controls, may have been decidual rather than villous infiltrates. Clonality was higher in villitis of unknown etiology placentae than in controls (median approximately 0.05 versus 0.006, p=0.0025), a result indicating clonal expansion. In villitis of unknown etiology, the expanded clones were mostly private to each individual placenta, which suggests that there was no single initiating antigen.

From cysteine to phenylalanine, the CDR3 is 12 amino acids long. Just CDR3 DNA is preserved here, 36 bases in frame from base 1. V gives up 9 bases and J gives up 3 bases, and the segment between their germline ends measures 12 bases. Using the immunoSEQ v4 bias-controlled multiplex PCR assay, run blinded to group allocation, TCR-beta CDR3 regions were amplified from genomic DNA. To estimate the quantities of nucleated cells and T cells in each sample, reference gene primers were included together with the TCR-beta primers. Sequencing of the libraries was performed on an Illumina MiSeq with a 100-cycle paired-end protocol. For the original study's pipeline: Diversity and richness were calculated in immunoSEQ Analyzer software; richness by iChao1, clonality based on Pielou evenness and Shannon diversity (0-1, higher means less diverse). CDR3 amino acid sequences together with V/J genes were queried against VDJdb for CMV, EBV and influenza A specificities, with confidence 3 and substitution 2 applied. The Morisita-Horn index was used to assess how much TCR-beta amino acid clonotypes overlapped between the villitis of unknown etiology, infectious villitis and control repertoires. What TCRdb holds here is the immuneACCESS table cut down to in-frame rearrangements. Part of the clones is not present; checked against another copy, under half of the missing clones reflect an unresolved V gene, and the others are unexplained. V, J and clone size are taken as reported in that table, and D and trimming were inferred from the DNA itself. The sample table holds 750 to 900 clones, of which roughly 85% were seen once. Clones ranked in the top ten supply roughly 12% of the sample.

Using the Amsterdam Criteria, researchers selected ten or so placentae that carried a pathological diagnosis of high-grade villitis of unknown etiology. Significantly higher gravidity and parity and more prior miscarriages were observed in mothers with villitis of unknown etiology than in the control and infectious villitis groups. Placentae were collected after delivery and underwent gross and histological evaluation before archival tissue selection. Five 10-micron scrolls were cut from each FFPE block, and DNA was isolated using the AllPrep DNA/RNA FFPE Tissue kit. DNA concentration and purity were evaluated by NanoDrop, whereas RNA quality was assessed on a Bioanalyzer. In regard to this clone: No cognate antigen has been identified for it. No much larger clone exists at a distance of one base, and base qualities are not known.

The TCR sequence derives from a human patient with villitis of unknown etiology; the placental T cells may come from both mother and fetus. The chain is made from TRBV12-3 or TRBV12-4 and TRBJ2-7; the D gene is perhaps TRBD1, on 6 matching bases. Sequenced: placental tissue containing maternal and fetal cells. The DNA sequence follows: TGTGCCAGTGGGACAAGAAGCTACGAGCAGTACTTC. Translated, this gives CASGTRSYEQYF.